This TCR beta chain was retrieved from a study of T cell responses to AZD1222 COVID-19 vaccine. Here immunoSEQ multiplex PCR was the method, and the copy in TCRdb shows in-frame clones only, minus some. The top ten clones hold 2.8% of a sample with approximately 140,000 clones, 80% to 95% of them seen once. Study-wide results and caveats: Only after the peak T cell response were repertoires sampled. Regions 160-218 and 743-854 dominated among vaccine-associated CD4 TCRs spanning spike. Most donors were white British, females outnumbered males, and clonal diversity was possibly underestimated.

V lost 4 bases to trimming and J lost 0 bases, with 9 bases between them. CDR1 is SGHRS and CDR2 is YFSETQ in the germline V gene. The CDR3 has 14 residues. With regard to this clone: Its antigen is not known.

This specimen was peripheral blood, taken on day 0 of MenACWY control vaccination. The sequence was obtained from an adult in good health. The J gene is TRBJ2-3, the V gene TRBV5-1; D is unclear. The CDR3: CASSQTISTDTQYF. In DNA form, the CDR3 reads TGCGCCAGCAGCCAAACCATCAGCACAGATACGCAGTATTTT.